The 9 T cell receptor beta chains reported below all come from one sample, sequenced in a study of neoadjuvant anti-PD-1 for oral cavity cancer. The method was immunoSEQ multiplex PCR; TCRdb's version includes in-frame clones alone and lacks a portion of them. The sample has about 14,000 clones, around 64% seen once; the top ten hold 2% to 2.5%. Sequenced material: PBMCs, taken before nivolumab (anti-PD-1) treatment. These receptors were collected from a person between 40 and 85 years old with oral cavity squamous cell carcinoma.

This clone was seen only a few times. This chain joins TRBV5-1 and TRBJ1-2; D not certain. V was clipped by 1 base and J by 4 bases, with 11 bases between them. This CDR3 comprises 14 residues. CDR1 is SGHRS, CDR2 YFSETQ, per germline. The CDR3 sequence: CASSLQNPSYGYTF. As DNA, the CDR3 is TGCGCCAGCAGCTTGCAGAATCCCTCCTATGGCTACACCTTC.

The chain uses TRBV14 and TRBJ2-2; D gene uncertain. The CDR3 length is 15 residues. V was shortened by 0 bases and J by 1 base, with 6 bases between the two germline ends. Germline values: CDR1 SGHDN, CDR2 FVKESK. The CDR3 nucleotides read TGTGCCAGCAGCCAAGACGCAGTGAACACCGGGGAGCTGTTTTTT. It codes for CASSQDAVNTGELFF.

This sequence joins TRBV14 and TRBJ1-2; TRBD1 matches at 9 bases. The CDR3 loop spans 17 amino acids. V was clipped by 3 bases and J by 0 bases; unmatched bases: 8. The germline V gene has CDR1 SGHDN and CDR2 FVKESK. CDR3 sequence: CASSQDRGYRSNYGYTF. CDR3 bases: TGTGCCAGCAGCCAGGACAGGGGATACCGATCTAACTATGGCTACACCTTC.

The rearrangement uses TRBV7-2 and TRBJ2-2, with D tentatively TRBD1 or TRBD2 (5 bases each). Germline values: CDR1 SGHTA, CDR2 FQGNSA. The V end lost 1 base, the J end lost 7 bases, and 7 bases lay between the germline ends. This CDR3 comprises 13 residues. CDR3 sequence (DNA): TGTGCCAGCAGCTTAGTGGGGGTCGGGGAGCTGTTTTTT. It codes for CASSLVGVGELFF.

The chain has TRBV6-5 and TRBJ1-5; 8 positions match TRBD1. Germline V lookup: CDR1 MNHEY, CDR2 SVGAGI. This CDR3 is 14 amino acids long. The V segment lost 4 bases and the J segment 6 bases; nucleotides outside the gene matches: 5. CDR3 amino acids: CASSSDRGTQPQHF. In DNA, the CDR3 is TGTGCCAGCAGTTCCGACAGGGGAACTCAGCCCCAGCATTTT.

The V and J genes are TRBV7-2 and TRBJ2-5; D is possibly TRBD1 (6 bases). In germline, CDR1 is SGHTA, CDR2 FQGNSA. The CDR3 runs 15 residues. V was pared by 5 bases and J by 5 bases, with 18 bases between. This CDR3 is CASSPWQGTGETQYF. CDR3 DNA: TGTGCCAGCAGCCCTTGGCAGGGGACGGGGGAGACCCAGTACTTC.

CDR3 loop: CASSLTGASNSPLHF. CDR3 bases: TGTGCCAGCAGCTTAACAGGGGCCTCCAATTCACCCCTCCACTTT. The V call is TRBV7-8, the J call TRBJ1-6, with 7 bases that match TRBD1. CDR1 and CDR2 (germline): SGHVS, FQNEAQ. The CDR3 sequence is 15 residues long. V gave up 2 bases and J gave up 7 bases; unmatched junction bases: 5.

The chain is built from TRBV6-6 and TRBJ2-1, with 7 bases matching TRBD2. Losses at the gene ends were 6 bases for V and 2 bases for J; bases not matched to a gene: 10. The V gene's germline CDR1 is MNHNY and CDR2 SVGAGI (reference sequence). CDR3 length equals 16 residues. The CDR3 nucleotides read TGTGCCAGCAGCTCTGACCGACTAGCTACCTACAATGAGCAGTTCTTC. Translating it yields CASSSDRLATYNEQFF.

The V call is TRBV6-5, the J call TRBJ2-2, with 10 bases that match TRBD1. Unmatched junction bases numbered 4, after V lost 7 bases and J lost 5 bases. CDR1 MNHEY and CDR2 SVGAGI come from the germline V gene. The CDR3 extends over 14 amino acids. CDR3: CASKTGGYTGELFF. Written as DNA, the CDR3 is TGTGCCAGCAAGACAGGGGGCTATACCGGGGAGCTGTTTTTT.